This is a list of T cell receptor beta chains from one sample in a study of cytomegalovirus exposure and HLA in healthy donors. Only in-frame clones appear in the TCRdb table, and some are missing; sequencing was by immunoSEQ multiplex PCR. Of over 150,000 clones listed, roughly 80% were seen once; the top ten hold more than 4%. Specimen: PBMCs. The source of these receptors is a male donor in good health and CMV-seronegative. The CDR3 runs from the conserved cysteine through the conserved F or W. The D gene is left open where the match is weak. Size tells how often a clone was seen (once, few, many) or the class of an expanded clone, and some rows leave it out.

cdr3_nt	cdr3_aa	d_call	v_call	clone_size	j_call
TGTGCCAGCAACCCAGGGGGTCAAGTATTCTACGAGCAGTACTTC	CASNPGGQVFYEQYF	TRBD1	TRBV9	.	TRBJ2-7
TGTGCCAGCAGACCATCGGGGGGCGGGAACACTGAAGCTTTCTTT	CASRPSGGGNTEAFF	.	TRBV6-4	few	TRBJ1-1
TGTGCCAGCAGCTTGTTCTCAGGGGGCCCCGACACTGAAGCTTTCTTT	CASSLFSGGPDTEAFF	TRBD1	TRBV5-6	.	TRBJ1-1
TGTGCCAGCAACCTGGGCCTATCCCTTTCGAACACCGGGGAGCTGTTTTTT	CASNLGLSLSNTGELFF	.	TRBV7-2	.	TRBJ2-2
TGTGCCAGCAGCTTAGGAGGGACTAGCGGCTTATGGGGTGAGACCCAGTACTTC	CASSLGGTSGLWGETQYF	TRBD2	TRBV7-8	.	TRBJ2-5
TGTGCCAGCAGCTTAAGCTTGACTGAAGCTTTCTTT	CASSLSLTEAFF	.	TRBV7-9	.	TRBJ1-1
TGTGCCAGTAGGCCTCTGTACGTCCGGGTGAACACTGAAGCTTTCTTT	CASRPLYVRVNTEAFF	.	TRBV19	.	TRBJ1-1
TGTGCCAGCAGGGGGGGGAGCCATTTTAACACTGAAGCTTTCTTT	CASRGGSHFNTEAFF	.	TRBV6-1	.	TRBJ1-1
TGTGCCAGCAGCTCTTCTGGGGGGGCCTACGAGCAGTACTTC	CASSSSGGAYEQYF	TRBD2	TRBV5-6	.	TRBJ2-7
TGTGCCAGCAGCTTAGCCGGTCGGGATGGCTACACCTTC	CASSLAGRDGYTF	.	TRBV7-9	.	TRBJ1-2
TGTGCCAGCAGTCCGATGGGACAGGGTGAGCAGTACTTC	CASSPMGQGEQYF	TRBD1	TRBV27	few	TRBJ2-7
TGTTCCAGCAGCTTAGGGGAGATTAACTATGGCTACACCTTC	CSSSLGEINYGYTF	.	TRBV7-9	.	TRBJ1-2
TGTGCCTGGAGTCCCAACAGGGATGAGCAGTTCTTC	CAWSPNRDEQFF	.	TRBV30	.	TRBJ2-1
TGTGCCAGCAGCCCGTGGACAGGGTTGGACACCGGGGAGCTGTTTTTT	CASSPWTGLDTGELFF	TRBD1	TRBV5-6	.	TRBJ2-2
TGCGCCAGCAGCCCCGACAGGGGGGGAGAGGGCACTGAAGCTTTCTTT	CASSPDRGGEGTEAFF	TRBD1	TRBV5-1	.	TRBJ1-1
TGTGCCACCAGCGAGTTCGGGGGGCCCGAGCAGTACTTC	CATSEFGGPEQYF	.	TRBV15	few	TRBJ2-7
TGTGCCAGCAGCGCTAGCGGGAACCTCTACAATGAGCAGTTCTTC	CASSASGNLYNEQFF	TRBD2	TRBV9	once	TRBJ2-1
TGCGCCAGCAAAGGGGGCAGCTCCTACAATGAGCAGTTCTTC	CASKGGSSYNEQFF	TRBD1	TRBV5-1	.	TRBJ2-1
TGTGCCAGCAGTCGGGACAGGGGGCAAACAGATACGCAGTATTTT	CASSRDRGQTDTQYF	TRBD1	TRBV2	.	TRBJ2-3
TGTGCCAGCAGCTTAGCGCGACAGGGAATGGCCACTGAAGCTTTCTTT	CASSLARQGMATEAFF	TRBD1	TRBV7-8	.	TRBJ1-1
TGTGCCAGCAGTCAAACAGGGGGAAACTCCTACGAGCAGTACTTC	CASSQTGGNSYEQYF	TRBD1	TRBV6-6	.	TRBJ2-7
TGCGCCAGCAGCCCCGGGACTAGCGGGGCAGAGACCCAGTACTTC	CASSPGTSGAETQYF	TRBD2	TRBV4-3	.	TRBJ2-5
TGTGCCTGGAGTGTATCGGTAGGGGGCGGTTCCTATAATTCACCCCTCCACTTT	CAWSVSVGGGSYNSPLHF	TRBD1	TRBV30	few	TRBJ1-6
TGTGCCAGCAGTCCCAGCACGACACCCACCGGGGAGCTGTTTTTT	CASSPSTTPTGELFF	.	TRBV2	.	TRBJ2-2
TGCGCCAGCAGGGGGACAGGGTTCGACGAGCAGTACTTC	CASRGTGFDEQYF	TRBD1	TRBV5-1	once	TRBJ2-7
TGTGCCAGCAGCTTAGTAGGGGACGGGGAGCTGTTTTTT	CASSLVGDGELFF	.	TRBV7-9	few	TRBJ2-2
TGTGCCAGCAGTGACTCTCCAGTCGAGCAGTACTTC	CASSDSPVEQYF	.	TRBV6-4	.	TRBJ2-7
TGTGCCAGCTCACCAGATAGAGGGCGCCGGGGGTACATTCAGTACTTC	CASSPDRGRRGYIQYF	.	TRBV18	.	TRBJ2-4
TGTGCCAGCTCAAGACCGGACAGGGGTTACGAGCAGTACTTC	CASSRPDRGYEQYF	TRBD1	TRBV18	.	TRBJ2-7
TGTGCCAGTAGTATCGGCCTCACGCGGGGGGAGCAGTACTTC	CASSIGLTRGEQYF	TRBD2	TRBV19	.	TRBJ2-7
TGTGCCAGCAGCTTACGCTACTACTCCGGGACTAGCGGGGGGCAAGAGACCCAGTACTTC	CASSLRYYSGTSGGQETQYF	TRBD2	TRBV7-8	.	TRBJ2-5
TGTGCCAGTAGTGTAGCGGGAGTTTACAATGAACAGTTCTTC	CASSVAGVYNEQFF	TRBD2	TRBV19	.	TRBJ2-1
TGCGCCAGCAGCTGGATGGCCGAGGTGAACACTGAAGCTTTCTTT	CASSWMAEVNTEAFF	.	TRBV5-1	.	TRBJ1-1
TGTGCCATCAGTAGGACAGGGAGGGACTATGGCTACACCTTC	CAISRTGRDYGYTF	TRBD1	TRBV10-3	.	TRBJ1-2
TGCGCCAGCAGCTTCCTACAGGCCTCGTGGGACAATGAGCAGTTCTTC	CASSFLQASWDNEQFF	.	TRBV5-1	.	TRBJ2-1
TGTGCCAGCAGCTTTAGGAGGGACAGGGGGAGTGAAAAACTGTTTTTT	CASSFRRDRGSEKLFF	TRBD1	TRBV7-9	once	TRBJ1-4
TGTGCCAGCAGCTTGCCAGCGGGGCTACAAGAGACCCAGTACTTC	CASSLPAGLQETQYF	TRBD2	TRBV5-6	.	TRBJ2-5
TGTGCCAGCTCACCCACTAGCGGGGACCCGGGGGAGACCCAGTACTTC	CASSPTSGDPGETQYF	TRBD2	TRBV18	.	TRBJ2-5
TGTGCCAGTAGTAGGGACAGCGGCACTGGAAACACCATATATTTT	CASSRDSGTGNTIYF	TRBD1	TRBV19	.	TRBJ1-3
TGTGCCAGTAGCGGTAGTACAGGGTTGGACACCGGGGAGCTGTTTTTT	CASSGSTGLDTGELFF	.	TRBV19	once	TRBJ2-2
TGTGCCAGCAGTTACTCGACTTTGGCAGGGACTGAAGCTTTCTTT	CASSYSTLAGTEAFF	.	TRBV6-6	.	TRBJ1-1
TGCGCCAGCAGCCGGGAGCCAGGGACCAACGTCCTGACTTTC	CASSREPGTNVLTF	.	TRBV5-1	.	TRBJ2-6
TGTGCCAGCAGCTTGGTAGGCGGGGGGGCCACCGGGGAGCTGTTTTTT	CASSLVGGGATGELFF	TRBD2	TRBV5-6	.	TRBJ2-2
TGTGCCAGCAGTCTTGGGACAGCGGTACTCAATGAGCAGTTCTTC	CASSLGTAVLNEQFF	TRBD1	TRBV28	.	TRBJ2-1
TGTGCCAGCAGGGGGAGCCCCTACGAGCAGTACTTC	CASRGSPYEQYF	.	TRBV27	.	TRBJ2-7
TGTGCTAGTGGTTTAACCGGGACAGGGGGCGGTAATCAGCCCCAGCATTTT	CASGLTGTGGGNQPQHF	TRBD1	TRBV12-5	.	TRBJ1-5
TGTGCCAGCAGCTTAGGAAGCGGGGGACCCTACGAGCAGTACTTC	CASSLGSGGPYEQYF	TRBD2	TRBV7-2	.	TRBJ2-7
TGTGCCACCAGCAGAGAAGGGGCGGCCCAGCATTTT	CATSREGAAQHF	.	TRBV15	.	TRBJ1-5
TGTGCCAGCAGCGTGGGACAGATATCCACAGATACGCAGTATTTT	CASSVGQISTDTQYF	TRBD1	TRBV11-2	.	TRBJ2-3
TGTGCCAGCAGCTTGGTCCCGGAAAAACTGTTTTTT	CASSLVPEKLFF	.	TRBV5-5	.	TRBJ1-4
TGTGCCAGCAGCTTAAACTCACAGGGGTTCTACGAGCAGTACTTC	CASSLNSQGFYEQYF	TRBD1	TRBV11-2	once	TRBJ2-7
TGTGCCAGCAGCGCTTACAGGGGGCGTCTAACCGGGGAGCTGTTTTTT	CASSAYRGRLTGELFF	TRBD1	TRBV9	.	TRBJ2-2
TGTGCCAGCAGCCTAGTACCACAGGGTTCCGGGGAGCTGTTTTTT	CASSLVPQGSGELFF	.	TRBV7-2	.	TRBJ2-2
TGTGCCAGCAGCCCCCGGGACAACCAAGAGACCCAGTACTTC	CASSPRDNQETQYF	.	TRBV11-1	.	TRBJ2-5
TGTGCCAGCAGCTCAGGGGGCCATGGCTATGGCTACACCTTC	CASSSGGHGYGYTF	TRBD1	TRBV28	.	TRBJ1-2
TGTGCCAGCAGAAGACAGGAGCCCGGGGAGCTGTTTTTT	CASRRQEPGELFF	.	TRBV2	.	TRBJ2-2
TGTGCCAGCAGCTTGTTCCTAATTGGAAACACCATATATTTT	CASSLFLIGNTIYF	.	TRBV5-6	few	TRBJ1-3
TGTGCCAGCAGTCCCTCGGTGGAGGCCCAGTACTTC	CASSPSVEAQYF	.	TRBV7-9	once	TRBJ2-5
TGTGCCAGCACCTACACGACAGGGCAGTACTTC	CASTYTTGQYF	.	TRBV2	few	TRBJ2-7
TGTGCCAGCAGCGTAGGTGGACTGGAGAATCAGCCCCAGCATTTT	CASSVGGLENQPQHF	.	TRBV9	.	TRBJ1-5